This TCR beta chain was recorded in a study of vaccination effects on CD4 cells after COVID-19. Points from the study as a whole: The study got few convalescent patients and did not collect any early post-infection timepoints.

Produced via immunoSEQ multiplex PCR; TCRdb's table is partial and in-frame only. The table lists tens of thousands of clones, approximately 72% of them singletons. The V and J ends lost 4 bases and 7 bases, in that order; junction bases with no gene match: 12. CDR3 size: 17 residues. Per the germline V gene, CDR1 is MGHRA and CDR2 is YSYEKL. Worth noting for this clone: Its antigen is not known.

Before any sequencing was done, the ViraFEST assay used viral peptide pools to expand antigen-specific CD4+ T cells. Culture lasted about 11 days before CD4+ T cell isolation. Among the vaccine recipients, none had a prior SARS-CoV-2 infection, and nucleocapsid antibodies were negative. Days 3 and 7 saw half the medium replaced with IL-2 medium. The chain recombines TRBV4-1 with TRBJ1-4; 10 bases match TRBD1. Sequenced here: CD4+ T cells from PBMCs cultured with HCoV-NL63 spike peptides, sampled before COVID-19 vaccination. The TCR sequence derives from a human donor who received a COVID-19 vaccine. As DNA, the CDR3 is TGCGCCAGCAGCCGAACATGGACAGGGGGTTGGGGTGAAAAACTGTTTTTT. Its translation is CASSRTWTGGWGEKLFF.